Below, 7 T cell receptor beta chains from the same sample are listed, as sequenced in a study of T cell responses to AZD1222 COVID-19 vaccine. Assay: immunoSEQ multiplex PCR; the TCRdb copy retains only in-frame clones and omits some. The sample carries roughly 200,000 clones, just over 90% recorded once. The source material was peripheral blood, sampled 28 days after the second AZD1222 dose. These receptors came from an adult who received the AZD1222 COVID-19 vaccine.

V is TRBV7-9 and J is TRBJ2-1; 7 nucleotides line up with TRBD2. CDR1 and CDR2 (germline): SEHNR, FQNEAQ (reference sequence). V trimming: 2 bases; J trimming: 4 bases; junction bases outside the gene matches: 11. The CDR3 covers 17 residues. CDR3 DNA: TGTGCCAGCAGCTTAAGCGCATGGGCTAGCGGATACAATGAGCAGTTCTTC. Protein sequence: CASSLSAWASGYNEQFF.

The chain joins TRBV10-1 to TRBJ2-1; TRBD2 agrees at 9 bases. Losses at the gene ends were 3 bases for V and 7 bases for J; bases not matched to a gene: 7. Germline CDR1 reads WNHNN; CDR2 reads SYGVQD (reference sequence). The CDR3 has 15 amino acids. The CDR3 here is CASSELLAGVNEQFF. The CDR3 region has the DNA TGCGCCAGCAGTGAACTACTAGCGGGCGTGAATGAGCAGTTCTTC.

The V call is TRBV7-3, the J call TRBJ2-7; tentatively, D is TRBD1 (6 bases). CDR1 and CDR2 from the germline V gene are SGHTA and FQGTGA. The V and J ends lost 5 bases and 5 bases respectively, with 22 bases between them. There are 16 residues in the CDR3. CDR3 region: CASSPRGTFLRNEQYF. As DNA, the CDR3 is TGTGCCAGCAGCCCCAGAGGGACATTCCTTCGGAACGAGCAGTACTTC.

The CDR3 reads CASSPEGAREAFF. The CDR3 nucleotides read TGTGCCAGCAGCCCCGAGGGGGCCAGGGAGGCTTTCTTT. The V gene is TRBV6-5, the J gene TRBJ1-1, with 7 bases aligning to TRBD1. This CDR3 has 13 residues. V lost 6 bases and J lost 11; bases outside the gene matches: 12. CDR1 and CDR2 (germline): MNHEY, SVGAGI.

V is TRBV5-6 and J is TRBJ1-2, with TRBD1 matching over 7 bases. The germline gives CDR1 SGHDT, CDR2 YYEEEE. The CDR3 extends over 13 amino acids. V lost 2 bases and J lost 8; bases outside the gene matches: 6. CDR3 sequence reads: CASSFDRVGGYTF. In DNA form, the CDR3 reads TGTGCCAGCAGCTTTGACAGGGTGGGAGGCTACACCTTC.

V is TRBV6-5 and J is TRBJ1-6; no definite D call. Trimming shortened V by 8 bases and J by 6 bases, and 14 bases separated the two germline ends. Germline CDR1 MNHEY, CDR2 SVGAGI. CDR3 length equals 14 residues. The DNA for the CDR3 is TGTGCCAGCGGGAGAGGGCAGCCTAATTCACCCCTCCACTTT. This encodes CASGRGQPNSPLHF.

V and J are TRBV28 and TRBJ1-5; 7 positions agree with TRBD1. The CDR3 extends over 13 amino acids. CDR1 MDHEN and CDR2 SYDVKM come from the germline V gene. The ends lost 7 bases at V and 6 bases at J; junction bases unmatched: 6. The CDR3 DNA sequence: TGTGCCAGCATACTACAGGGGAGTCAGCCCCAGCATTTT. Its translation: CASILQGSQPQHF.